A selection of T cell receptor beta chains follows, all from one sample in a study of cytomegalovirus exposure and HLA in healthy donors. Profiled with immunoSEQ multiplex PCR; TCRdb holds only in-frame clones, not every one. The table has about 160,000 clones, more than 70% seen once. Sequenced material: PBMCs. These receptor sequences come from a male donor in good health and CMV-seronegative. Both conserved end residues are part of each CDR3. A D gene is named only where the DNA matches it firmly.

CDR3 protein: CASSIDRTGGIGDEQFF; CDR3 DNA: TGTGCCAGTAGTATAGACCGGACAGGGGGCATTGGCGATGAGCAGTTCTTC; J gene: TRBJ2-1; V gene: TRBV19; D gene: TRBD1
CDR3 protein: CAWRRGNTEAFF; CDR3 DNA: TGTGCCTGGAGAAGGGGGAACACTGAAGCTTTCTTT; J gene: TRBJ1-1; V gene: TRBV30; D gene: -
CDR3 protein: CASSYSSAGMNTEAFF; CDR3 DNA: TGTGCCAGCAGTTACTCCTCTGCGGGGATGAACACTGAAGCTTTCTTT; J gene: TRBJ1-1; V gene: TRBV6-6; D gene: -
CDR3 protein: CASSYSGTGDEQYF; CDR3 DNA: TGTGCCAGCAGTTACTCCGGGACAGGGGACGAGCAGTACTTC; J gene: TRBJ2-7; V gene: TRBV6-5; D gene: TRBD1
CDR3 protein: CASSTHQGGVRETQYF; CDR3 DNA: TGTGCCAGCAGCACCCACCAGGGAGGAGTGAGGGAGACCCAGTACTTC; J gene: TRBJ2-5; V gene: TRBV9; D gene: -
CDR3 protein: CASSAWNTEAFF; CDR3 DNA: TGTGCCAGCAGCGCGTGGAACACTGAAGCTTTCTTT; J gene: TRBJ1-1; V gene: TRBV11-2; D gene: -
CDR3 protein: CASSYRDRQMNTEAFF; CDR3 DNA: TGTGCCAGCAGCTACCGGGACAGGCAGATGAACACTGAAGCTTTCTTT; J gene: TRBJ1-1; V gene: TRBV6-5; D gene: TRBD1
CDR3 protein: CASSLPTQRYEQFF; CDR3 DNA: TGTGCCAGCAGTCTCCCGACCCAGAGGTATGAGCAGTTCTTC; J gene: TRBJ2-1; V gene: TRBV28; D gene: -
CDR3 protein: CASSPETWAKNIQYF; CDR3 DNA: TGTGCCAGCAGCCCAGAGACTTGGGCCAAAAACATTCAGTACTTC; J gene: TRBJ2-4; V gene: TRBV7-8; D gene: -
CDR3 protein: CASSLGGRGTDTQYF; CDR3 DNA: TGTGCCAGCAGCTTAGGGGGCAGGGGGACAGATACGCAGTATTTT; J gene: TRBJ2-3; V gene: TRBV7-8; D gene: TRBD1
CDR3 protein: CASSYSRAKDTQYF; CDR3 DNA: TGTGCCAGCAGTTACTCCCGCGCAAAGGATACGCAGTATTTT; J gene: TRBJ2-3; V gene: TRBV6-6; D gene: -
CDR3 protein: CASSLGGRAGYEQYF; CDR3 DNA: TGTGCCAGCAGCTTAGGCGGGAGGGCCGGGTACGAGCAGTACTTC; J gene: TRBJ2-7; V gene: TRBV13; D gene: TRBD2
CDR3 protein: CAVGSSNYGYTF; CDR3 DNA: TGTGCTGTCGGGAGCAGCAACTATGGCTACACCTTC; J gene: TRBJ1-2; V gene: TRBV30; D gene: -